The clone carrying this T cell receptor (beta chain) was detected only a few times. Its matching antigen is unknown. The junction and the germline gene differ at one end; a read error may be behind it. Per the germline V gene, CDR1 is LGHDT and CDR2 is YNNKEL (reference sequence). The CDR3 is made up of 15 amino acids. These data come from a study of neurological immune-mediated disorders. Study-wide findings and caveats: Falling below healthy controls, multiple sclerosis showed the least TCR clonal expansion, while HTLV-1-associated myelopathy showed the most. Phylogenetic analysis grouped 18 of 34 multiple sclerosis patients' repertoires together, suggesting a possible repertoire signature. Expanded clones shared no identical CDR3 amino acid sequences across subjects, which suggested private TCR-beta repertoires in all groups.

In TCRdb, the 5' RACE reads were re-called with MiXCR into one record per CDR3 protein. The repertoire includes roughly 100,000 distinct CDR3 sequences, around 3.3% of them detected once, and under 6.5% sits in the top ten. The source is a woman between 18 and 29 years old with multiple sclerosis. Sequenced sample: PBMCs. The chain uses TRBV3-1 and TRBJ1-1; D is ambiguous. CDR3 in DNA: TGTGCCAGCAGCCAAGATCCGGTTGGGAACATTGAAGCTTTCTTT. Translation gives CASSQDPVGNIEAFF. Full variable domain (rest looked up from reference TRBV3-1 and TRBJ1-1): DTAVSQTPKYLVTQMGNDKSIKCEQNLGHDTMYWYKQDSKKFLKIMFSYNNKELIINETVPNRFSPKSPDKAHLNLHINSLELGDSAVYFCASSQDPVGNIEAFFGQGTRLTVV.